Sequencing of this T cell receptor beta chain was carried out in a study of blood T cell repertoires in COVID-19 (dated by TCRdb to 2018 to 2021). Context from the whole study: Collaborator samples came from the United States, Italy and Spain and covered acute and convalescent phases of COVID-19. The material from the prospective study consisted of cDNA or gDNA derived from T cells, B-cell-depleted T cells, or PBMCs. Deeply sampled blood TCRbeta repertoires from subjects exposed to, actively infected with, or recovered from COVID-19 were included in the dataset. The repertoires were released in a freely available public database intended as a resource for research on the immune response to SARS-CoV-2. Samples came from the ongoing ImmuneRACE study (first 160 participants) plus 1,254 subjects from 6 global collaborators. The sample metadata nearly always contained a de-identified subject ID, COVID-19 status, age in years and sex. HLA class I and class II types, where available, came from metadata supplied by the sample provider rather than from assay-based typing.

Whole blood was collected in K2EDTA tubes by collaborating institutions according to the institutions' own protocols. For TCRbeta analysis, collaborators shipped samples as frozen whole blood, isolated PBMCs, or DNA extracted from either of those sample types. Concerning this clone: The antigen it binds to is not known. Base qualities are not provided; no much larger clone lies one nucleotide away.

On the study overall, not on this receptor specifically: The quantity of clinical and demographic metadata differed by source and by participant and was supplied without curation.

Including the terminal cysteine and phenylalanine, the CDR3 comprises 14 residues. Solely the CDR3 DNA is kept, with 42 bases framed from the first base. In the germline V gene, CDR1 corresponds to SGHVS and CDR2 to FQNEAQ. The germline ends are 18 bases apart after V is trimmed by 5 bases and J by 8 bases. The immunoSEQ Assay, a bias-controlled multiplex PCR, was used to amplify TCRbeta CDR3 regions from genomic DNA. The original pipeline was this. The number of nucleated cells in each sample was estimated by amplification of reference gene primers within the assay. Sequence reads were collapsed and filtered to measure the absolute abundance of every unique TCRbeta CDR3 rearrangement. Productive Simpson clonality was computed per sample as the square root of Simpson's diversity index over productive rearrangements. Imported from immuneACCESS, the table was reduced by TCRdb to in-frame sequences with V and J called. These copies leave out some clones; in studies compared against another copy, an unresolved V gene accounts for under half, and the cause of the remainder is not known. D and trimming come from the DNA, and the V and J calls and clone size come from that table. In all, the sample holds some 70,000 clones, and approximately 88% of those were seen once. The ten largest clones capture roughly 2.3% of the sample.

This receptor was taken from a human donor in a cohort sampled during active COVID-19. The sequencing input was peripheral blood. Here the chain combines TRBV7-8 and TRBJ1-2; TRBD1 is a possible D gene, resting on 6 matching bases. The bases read TGTGCCAGCAGCCCCGTAACACAGGGACGGGGCTACACCTTC. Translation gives CASSPVTQGRGYTF.